The clone carrying this T cell receptor (beta chain) was detected once. Co-extraction of both nucleic acids (RNA and DNA) used roughly 20-34 mg of unsorted bulk tissue. TCR beta cDNA was reverse-transcribed from about 500 ng of total RNA. The reaction used a constant-region primer and ProtoScript II reverse transcriptase. Nested multiplex PCR, run for three rounds with slightly modified ARM-PCR, yielded TCR beta libraries. Investigators reported that the first two PCR rounds, at around 11 cycles each, used TRBV1-TRBV30 forward primers with a C-beta reverse primer. TCRdb recomputed calls from the multiplex PCR reads with MiXCR, one row per CDR3 protein. The sample lists about 32,000 distinct CDR3 sequences; around 74% were seen once. This record comes from a study of tumor-infiltrating lymphocytes in primary liver carcinoma. The length of the CDR3 is 12 residues. Germline V CDR1 and CDR2: MDHEN, SYDVKM.

The chain carries TRBV28 and TRBJ2-1; D ambiguous. Source material: liver tumor tissue from sampling region 4. As for subset: tumor region T4, right-lateral pole. This TCR derives from a man aged 40-49 years with primary liver carcinoma and hepatitis B virus infection. The CDR3 DNA is TGTGCTACCCCCACATCTAGTCATGAGCAGTTCTTC. Residues: CATPTSSHEQFF.